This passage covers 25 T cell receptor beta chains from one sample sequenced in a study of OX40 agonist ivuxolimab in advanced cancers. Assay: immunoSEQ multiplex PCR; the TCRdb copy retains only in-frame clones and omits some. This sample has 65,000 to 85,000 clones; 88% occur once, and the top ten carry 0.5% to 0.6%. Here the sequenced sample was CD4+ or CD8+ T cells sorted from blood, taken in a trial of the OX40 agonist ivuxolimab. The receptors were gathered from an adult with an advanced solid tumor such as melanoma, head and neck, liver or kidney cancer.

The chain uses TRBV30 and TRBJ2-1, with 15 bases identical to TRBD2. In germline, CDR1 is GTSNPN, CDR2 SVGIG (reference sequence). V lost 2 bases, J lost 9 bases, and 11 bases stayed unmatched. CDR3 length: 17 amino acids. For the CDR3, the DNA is TGTGCCTGGAGTCCCCGGACTAGCGGGGGGGCATGGAGTGAGCAGTTCTTC. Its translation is CAWSPRTSGGAWSEQFF.

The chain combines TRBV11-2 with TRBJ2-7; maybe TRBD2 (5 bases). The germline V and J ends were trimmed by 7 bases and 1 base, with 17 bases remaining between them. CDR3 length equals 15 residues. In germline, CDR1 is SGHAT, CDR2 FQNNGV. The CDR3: CASNFGLTFSYEQYF. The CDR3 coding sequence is TGTGCCAGCAACTTTGGACTTACCTTTTCCTACGAGCAGTACTTC.

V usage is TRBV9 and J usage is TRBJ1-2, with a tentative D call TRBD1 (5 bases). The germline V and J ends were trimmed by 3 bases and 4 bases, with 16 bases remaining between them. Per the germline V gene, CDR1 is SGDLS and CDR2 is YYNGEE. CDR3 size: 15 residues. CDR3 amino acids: CASSADSRSPYGYTF. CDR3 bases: TGTGCCAGCAGCGCAGACAGCCGTAGCCCCTATGGCTACACCTTC. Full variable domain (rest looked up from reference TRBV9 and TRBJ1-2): DSGVTQTPKHLITATGQRVTLRCSPRSGDLSVYWYQQSLDQGLQFLIQYYNGEERAKGNILERFSAQQFPDLHSELNLSSLELGDSALYFCASSADSRSPYGYTFGSGTRLTVV.

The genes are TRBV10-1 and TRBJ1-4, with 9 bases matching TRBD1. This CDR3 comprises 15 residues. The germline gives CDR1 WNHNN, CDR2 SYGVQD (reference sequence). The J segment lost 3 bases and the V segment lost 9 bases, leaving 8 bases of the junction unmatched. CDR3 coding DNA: TGCGCCAGGGGGACAGGGATTGTGGCTAATGAAAAACTGTTTTTT. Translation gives CARGTGIVANEKLFF.

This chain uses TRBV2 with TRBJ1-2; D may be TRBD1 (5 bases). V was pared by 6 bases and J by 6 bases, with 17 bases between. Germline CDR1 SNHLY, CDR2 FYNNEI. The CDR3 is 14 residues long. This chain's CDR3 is CASSGGLSRDGYTF. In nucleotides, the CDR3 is TGTGCCAGCAGCGGGGGTCTCTCACGGGATGGCTACACCTTC.

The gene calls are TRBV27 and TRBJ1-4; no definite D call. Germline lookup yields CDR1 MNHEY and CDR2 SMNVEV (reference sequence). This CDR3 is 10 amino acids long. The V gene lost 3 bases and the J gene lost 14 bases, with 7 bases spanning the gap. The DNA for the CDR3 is TGTGCCAGCAGTTTTGGCAACCTGTTTTTT. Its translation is CASSFGNLFF.

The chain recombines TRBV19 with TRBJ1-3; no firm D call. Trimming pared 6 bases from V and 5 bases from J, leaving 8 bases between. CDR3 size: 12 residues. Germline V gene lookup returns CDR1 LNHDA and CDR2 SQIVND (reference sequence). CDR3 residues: CASRGGRNTIYF. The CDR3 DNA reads TGTGCCAGTAGGGGTGGACGAAACACCATATATTTT. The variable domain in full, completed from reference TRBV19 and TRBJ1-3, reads DGGITQSPKYLFRKEGQNVTLSCEQNLNHDAMYWYRQDPGQGLRLIYYSQIVNDFQKGDIAEGYSVSREKKESFPLTVTSAQKNPTAFYLCASRGGRNTIYFGEGSWLTVV.

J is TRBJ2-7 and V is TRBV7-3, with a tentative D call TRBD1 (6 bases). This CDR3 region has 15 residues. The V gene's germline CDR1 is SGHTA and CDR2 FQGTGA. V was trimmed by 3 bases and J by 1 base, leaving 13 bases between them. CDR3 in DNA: TGTGCCAGCAGCTTGGGTACAGGGTTATCCTACGAGCAGTACTTC. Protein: CASSLGTGLSYEQYF.

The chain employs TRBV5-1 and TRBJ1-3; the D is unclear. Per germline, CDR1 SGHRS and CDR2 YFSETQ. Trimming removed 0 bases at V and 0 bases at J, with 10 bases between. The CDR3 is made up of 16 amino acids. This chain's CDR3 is CASSLGAANSGNTIYF. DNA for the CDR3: TGCGCCAGCAGCTTGGGGGCAGCCAACTCTGGAAACACCATATATTTT.

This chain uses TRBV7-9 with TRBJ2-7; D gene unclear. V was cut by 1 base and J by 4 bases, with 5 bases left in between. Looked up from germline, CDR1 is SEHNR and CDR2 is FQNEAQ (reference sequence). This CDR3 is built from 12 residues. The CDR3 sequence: CASSLGVYEQYF. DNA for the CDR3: TGTGCCAGCAGCTTAGGGGTTTACGAGCAGTACTTC. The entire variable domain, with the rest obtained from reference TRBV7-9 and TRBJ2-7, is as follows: DTGVSQNPRHKITKRGQNVTFRCDPISEHNRLYWYRQTLGQGPEFLTYFQNEAQLEKSRLLSDRFSAERPKGSFSTLEIQRTEQGDSAMYLCASSLGVYEQYFGPGTRLTVT.

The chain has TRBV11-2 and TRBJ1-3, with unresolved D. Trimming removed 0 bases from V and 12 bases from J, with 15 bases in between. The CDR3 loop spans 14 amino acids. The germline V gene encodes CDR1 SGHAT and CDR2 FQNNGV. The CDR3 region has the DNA TGTGCCAGCAGCTTAGATCCCCAAATCCCGCTCATATATTTT. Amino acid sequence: CASSLDPQIPLIYF.

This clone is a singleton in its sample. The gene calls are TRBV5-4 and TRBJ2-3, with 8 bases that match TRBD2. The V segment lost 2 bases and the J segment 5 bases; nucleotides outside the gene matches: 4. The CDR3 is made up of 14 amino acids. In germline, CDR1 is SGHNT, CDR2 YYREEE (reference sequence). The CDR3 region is CASSFPGGQDTQYF. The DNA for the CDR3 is TGTGCCAGCAGCTTCCCGGGGGGGCAAGATACGCAGTATTTT.

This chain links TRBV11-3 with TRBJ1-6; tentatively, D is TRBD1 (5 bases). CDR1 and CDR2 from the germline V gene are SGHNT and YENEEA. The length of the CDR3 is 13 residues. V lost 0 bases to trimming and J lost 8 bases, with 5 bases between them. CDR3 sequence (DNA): TGTGCCAGCAGCTTAGACAGGGATTCACCCCTCCACTTT. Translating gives CASSLDRDSPLHF.

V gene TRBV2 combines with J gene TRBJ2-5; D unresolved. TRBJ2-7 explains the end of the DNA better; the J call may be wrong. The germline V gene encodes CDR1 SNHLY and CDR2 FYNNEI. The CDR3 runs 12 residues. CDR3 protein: CASKEESYEQYF. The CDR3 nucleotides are TGTGCCAGCAAGGAAGAATCCTACGAGCAGTACTTC.

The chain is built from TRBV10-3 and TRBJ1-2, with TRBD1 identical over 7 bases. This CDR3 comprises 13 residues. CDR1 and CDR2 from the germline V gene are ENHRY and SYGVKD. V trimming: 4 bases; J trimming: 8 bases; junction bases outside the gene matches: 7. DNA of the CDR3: TGTGCCATCAGTGTTGACAGGGACCACGGCTACACCTTC. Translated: CAISVDRDHGYTF.

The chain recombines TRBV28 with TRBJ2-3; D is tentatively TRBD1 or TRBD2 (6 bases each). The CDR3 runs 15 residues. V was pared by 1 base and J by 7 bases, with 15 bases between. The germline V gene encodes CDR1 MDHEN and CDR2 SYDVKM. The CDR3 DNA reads TGTGCCAGCAGTTTATTGGGGGGCGATTTGTATACGCAGTATTTT. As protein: CASSLLGGDLYTQYF.

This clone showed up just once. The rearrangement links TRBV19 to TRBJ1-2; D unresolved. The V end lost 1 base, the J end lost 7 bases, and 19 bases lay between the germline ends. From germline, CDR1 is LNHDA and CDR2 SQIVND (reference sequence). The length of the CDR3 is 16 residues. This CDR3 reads CASSIVRGTRRSGYTF. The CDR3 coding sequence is TGTGCCAGTAGTATAGTCCGTGGCACACGGAGGTCTGGCTACACCTTC.

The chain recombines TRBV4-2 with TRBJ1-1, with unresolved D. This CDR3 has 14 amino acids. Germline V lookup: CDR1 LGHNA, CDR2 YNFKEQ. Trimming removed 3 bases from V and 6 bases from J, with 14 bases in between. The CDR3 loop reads CASSQDVGRAEAFF. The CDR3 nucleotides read TGTGCCAGCAGCCAGGATGTCGGACGCGCTGAAGCTTTCTTT.

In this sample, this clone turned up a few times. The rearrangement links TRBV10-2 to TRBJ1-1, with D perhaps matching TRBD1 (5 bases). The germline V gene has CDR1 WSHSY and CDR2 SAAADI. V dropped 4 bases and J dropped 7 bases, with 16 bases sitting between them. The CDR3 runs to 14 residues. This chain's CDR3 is CASSGPDTVGEAFF. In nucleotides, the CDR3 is TGCGCCAGCAGTGGACCGGACACGGTCGGTGAAGCTTTCTTT.

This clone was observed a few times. CDR3 sequence reads: CATQTFNSPLHF. In DNA form, the CDR3 reads TGTGCCACGCAGACTTTTAATTCACCCCTCCACTTT. This chain links TRBV21-1 with TRBJ1-6. TRBV21-1 is an annotated pseudogene. The CDR3 loop spans 12 amino acids.

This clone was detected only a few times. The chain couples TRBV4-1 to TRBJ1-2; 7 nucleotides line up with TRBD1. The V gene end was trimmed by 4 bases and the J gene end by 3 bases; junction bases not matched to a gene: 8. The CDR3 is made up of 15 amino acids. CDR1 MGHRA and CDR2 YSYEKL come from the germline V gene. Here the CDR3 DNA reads TGCGCCAGCAGCCTTACTTGGACAGGAGACTATGGCTACACCTTC. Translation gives CASSLTWTGDYGYTF.

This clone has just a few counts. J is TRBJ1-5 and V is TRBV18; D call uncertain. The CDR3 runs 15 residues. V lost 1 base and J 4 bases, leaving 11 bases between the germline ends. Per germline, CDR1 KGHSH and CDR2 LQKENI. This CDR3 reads CASSPQGWGNQPQHF. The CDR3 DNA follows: TGTGCCAGCTCACCACAAGGCTGGGGAAATCAGCCCCAGCATTTT.

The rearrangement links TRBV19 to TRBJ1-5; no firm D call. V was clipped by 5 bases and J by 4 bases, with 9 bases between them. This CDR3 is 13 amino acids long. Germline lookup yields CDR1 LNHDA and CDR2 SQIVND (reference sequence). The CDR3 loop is CASSVGGNQPQHF. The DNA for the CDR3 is TGTGCCAGTAGTGTGGGAGGGAATCAGCCCCAGCATTTT.

The CDR3, as DNA: TGCGCCAGCAGCCCGGGACAGGAATTCTATGGCTACACCTTC. This sequence encodes CASSPGQEFYGYTF. The rearrangement joins TRBV5-1 to TRBJ1-2, with 8 bases fitting TRBD1. The CDR3 is made up of 14 amino acids. CDR1 is SGHRS, CDR2 YFSETQ, per germline. V was pared by 4 bases and J by 4 bases, with 6 bases of the junction left unmatched.

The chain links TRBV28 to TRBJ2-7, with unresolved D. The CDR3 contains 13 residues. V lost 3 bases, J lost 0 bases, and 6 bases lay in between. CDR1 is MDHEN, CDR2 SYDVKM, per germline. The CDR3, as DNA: TGTGCCAGCAGTTTGATGAGCTCCTACGAGCAGTACTTC. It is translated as CASSLMSSYEQYF.